This T cell receptor beta chain appears in the sequencing data of a study of tumor-infiltrating lymphocytes in localized non-small cell lung cancer. Study-level points and caveats: TCRbeta sequencing showed higher T cell infiltration in tumors than uninvolved lung.

The CDR3 sequence is 13 residues long. Germline V gene lookup returns CDR1 MNHEY and CDR2 SVGAGI. Trimming left V 2 bases short and J 9 bases short, with 11 bases between. On this clone: Its specificity is not known.

Clones were sequenced by immunoSEQ multiplex PCR, and TCRdb holds only the in-frame ones, with some missing. The profile shows some 10,000 clones, 60% of them singletons. The chain employs TRBV6-5 and TRBJ2-1, with D possibly matching TRBD2 (6 bases). This TCR came from a human donor with non-small cell lung cancer. Sequences were obtained from uninvolved lung tissue not adjacent to the tumor. Here the CDR3 DNA reads TGTGCCAGCAGTTACGGGACTGTTGGTGAGCAGTTCTTC. This codes for CASSYGTVGEQFF.